Listed below are T cell receptor beta chains from one sample, sequenced in a study of T cells after yellow fever vaccination. One entry per CDR3 protein, called by TCRdb with MiXCR from the 5' RACE reads. In the table there are under 700,000 distinct CDR3 sequences, less than 20% of which are singletons. Sequenced here: PBMCs, sampled 5 to 6 days after the first yellow fever vaccination. The receptors derive from a man between 18 and 29 years old who received the YFV17D yellow fever vaccine. Each CDR3 is given with its conserved first and last residue. A D gene is named only where the DNA matches it firmly. Size tells how often a clone was seen (once, few, many) or the class of an expanded clone, and some rows leave it out.

TRBJ1-5,14,-,TRBV12-3/TRBV12-4,-,TGTGCCAGCAGGGACAGAGGCAGTGATCAGCCCCAGCATTTT,CASRDRGSDQPQHF
TRBJ2-7,14,TRBD2,TRBV7-9,few,TGTGCCAGCAGCTTAGCAGGCGGGGGAAACGAGCAGTACTTC,CASSLAGGGNEQYF
TRBJ1-1,17,-,TRBV7-8,-,TGTGCCAGCAGCTTGGGGGCCGGGGGCATCATGAACACTGAAGCTTTCTTT,CASSLGAGGIMNTEAFF
TRBJ1-4,14,-,TRBV5-5,many,TGTGCCAGCAGCTTGGGATTGGGCCATGAAAAACTGTTTTTT,CASSLGLGHEKLFF
TRBJ2-1,15,-,TRBV6-2/TRBV6-3,-,TGTGCCAGCAGCCGCCGGGACTCAGTTCGTCGGGAGCAGTTCTTC,CASSRRDSVRREQFF
TRBJ1-3,14,-,TRBV7-2,few,TGTGCCAGCAGCCCGACTCTCTCTGGAAACACCATATATTTT,CASSPTLSGNTIYF
TRBJ2-2,15,TRBD2,TRBV9,-,TGTGCCTGCGTCGGGACTAGCGGGGGATGTGGGGAGCTGTTTTTT,CACVGTSGGCGELFF
TRBJ1-1,14,-,TRBV5-1,-,TGCGCCAGCAACCTCGTGTTGGGGAACACTGAAGCTTTCTTT,CASNLVLGNTEAFF
TRBJ2-3,16,TRBD2,TRBV20-1,-,TGCAGTGCTCGTCGACTAGCGGGGGGGTTGACAGATACGCAGTATTTT,CSARRLAGGLTDTQYF
TRBJ1-1,12,-,TRBV20-1,few,TGCAGTGCCGCGATAGAGGGAACTGAAGCTTTCTTT,CSAAIEGTEAFF
TRBJ2-3,16,TRBD1,TRBV15,-,TGTGCCACCAGCAGAGGAACGGACAGGGTGGCAGATACGCAGTATTTT,CATSRGTDRVADTQYF
TRBJ2-3,12,TRBD1,TRBV27,-,TGTGCCAGCAGGGACAGGGGGCGCGACGAGTATTTT,CASRDRGRDEYF
TRBJ1-2,15,TRBD1,TRBV14,-,TGTGCCAGCAGCCGCCGGGCAGGGGGCGCGGATGGCTACACCTTC,CASSRRAGGADGYTF
TRBJ2-1,15,-,TRBV7-2,-,TGTGCCAGCAGCTTAGCACAGGGTGGGGGCAATGAGCAGTTCTTC,CASSLAQGGGNEQFF
TRBJ1-4,13,TRBD1,TRBV7-9,many,TGTGCCAGCAGCACACAGGGGGGTGAAAAACTGTTTTTT,CASSTQGGEKLFF
TRBJ1-1,13,-,TRBV7-7,many,TGTGCTAGCAGCTTAGTGCCGAACACTGAAGCTTTCTTT,CASSLVPNTEAFF
TRBJ1-5,14,TRBD1,TRBV6-2/TRBV6-3,-,TGTGCCGGGAGCCGACAGGGGGGCAATCAGCCCCAGCATTTT,CAGSRQGGNQPQHF
TRBJ2-1,11,-,TRBV30,-,TGTGCCTGGAAAATAAACAGTGGGCAGTTCTTC,CAWKINSGQFF
TRBJ2-4,14,-,TRBV7-9,-,TGTGCCAGCAGCCCAGCGGTTAGCGAGAACATTCAGTACTTC,CASSPAVSENIQYF
TRBJ1-4,17,-,TRBV7-8,-,TGTGCCAGCAGCTTAGTTATTATTTCGGGAAATAATGAAAAACTGTTTTTT,CASSLVIISGNNEKLFF
TRBJ2-1,15,TRBD2,TRBV27,few,TGTGCCAGTGAAAGGGGACTAGCGGGGGGTGGGGAGCAGTTCTTC,CASERGLAGGGEQFF
TRBJ2-3,16,-,TRBV19,-,TGTGCCAGTAGTATGGAGATCCTTTCTCTCACAGATACGCAGTATTTT,CASSMEILSLTDTQYF
TRBJ2-5,16,TRBD2,TRBV3-1,-,TGTGCCAGCAGCCAAGTTGGTGGACTAGCGAAAGAGACCCAGTACTTC,CASSQVGGLAKETQYF
TRBJ2-5,14,-,TRBV6-5,-,TGTGCCAGCAGTTACCTCGGGGTCCGGGAGACCCAGTACTTC,CASSYLGVRETQYF
TRBJ2-1,13,TRBD1,TRBV20-1,many,TGCAGTTCGCCTGACAGGGTAGGCGATGAGCAGTTCTTC,CSSPDRVGDEQFF
TRBJ2-7,13,-,TRBV28,-,TGTGCCAGCAGTTCCAGGGTCCCCTACGAGCAGTACTTC,CASSSRVPYEQYF
TRBJ1-4,16,TRBD1,TRBV7-2,-,TGTGCCAGCAGCCCAGGGGGCAGTGGTGGCCATGAAAAACTGTTTTTT,CASSPGGSGGHEKLFF
TRBJ2-1,15,TRBD2,TRBV5-1,few,TGCGCCAGCAGCGTCGGGACTAGACTGGTGAATGAGCAGTTCTTC,CASSVGTRLVNEQFF
TRBJ1-3,16,-,TRBV12-3/TRBV12-4,-,TGTGCCAGCACGGGGGTAATGCGGTCGACTGGAAACACCATATATTTT,CASTGVMRSTGNTIYF
TRBJ2-3,12,-,TRBV10-3,few,TGTGCCATCAGCAGGGGGGTAGATACGCAGTATTTT,CAISRGVDTQYF
TRBJ1-3,16,-,TRBV4-1,-,TGCGCCAGCAGCCACCCGGTGGCGGGCTCTGGAAACACCATATATTTT,CASSHPVAGSGNTIYF
TRBJ1-2,14,-,TRBV7-9,few,TGTGCCAGCAGCTTATCCCAGGGGAACTATGGCTACACCTTC,CASSLSQGNYGYTF
TRBJ2-1,17,TRBD2,TRBV5-4,-,TGTGCCAGCAGCCCGCGACTCGGGGGGGCCATCGGTAATGAGCAGTTCTTC,CASSPRLGGAIGNEQFF
TRBJ1-6,16,TRBD1,TRBV19,-,TGTGCCAGTAGTCCGGACAGGGGCACGTATAATTCACCCCTCCACTTT,CASSPDRGTYNSPLHF
TRBJ2-1,13,-,TRBV12-3/TRBV12-4,-,TGTGCCAGCACCCTGCAGGGTTTCAATGAGCAGTTCTTC,CASTLQGFNEQFF
TRBJ2-3,15,TRBD2,TRBV25-1,-,TGTGCCAGCAGTGACCGGCCTAGCGGGGGAGATACGCAGTATTTT,CASSDRPSGGDTQYF
TRBJ2-7,14,TRBD1,TRBV7-2,-,TGTGCCAGCAGTCCGGCTAGGGGGCTAGGCGAGCAGTACTTC,CASSPARGLGEQYF
TRBJ2-5,16,TRBD1,TRBV20-1,few,TGCAGTGCTAGGCCCCTAATCACAGGGGGCCAAGAGACCCAGTACTTC,CSARPLITGGQETQYF
TRBJ2-7,12,TRBD1,TRBV29-1,-,TGCAGCATTGGCAGGGGGATACACGAGCAGTACTTC,CSIGRGIHEQYF
TRBJ1-2,12,-,TRBV5-6,few,TGTGCCAGCAGCTGGACGGGCTATGGCTACACCTTC,CASSWTGYGYTF
TRBJ2-2,17,TRBD2,TRBV7-8,-,TGTGCCAGCAGCTTAGTAGCGGGGGGACTTCAGGGCGGGGAGCTGTTTTTT,CASSLVAGGLQGGELFF
TRBJ1-6,14,TRBD1,TRBV3-1,-,TGTGCCAGCAGCCCCCGACAGGGCGATTCACCCCTCCACTTT,CASSPRQGDSPLHF
TRBJ2-5,18,TRBD2,TRBV5-1,-,TGCGCCAGCAGCTTACTACTAGCGGGGGGGCCTTTATTAGAGACCCAGTACTTC,CASSLLLAGGPLLETQYF
TRBJ1-5,14,-,TRBV4-2,-,TGTGCCAGCAGCCAAGGACAGTTCAATCAGCCCCAGCATTTT,CASSQGQFNQPQHF
TRBJ2-1,14,TRBD2,TRBV6-1,few,TGTGCCAGCAGCCCGGGACTAGCGGGGCCTGAGCAGTTCTTC,CASSPGLAGPEQFF
TRBJ2-4,16,-,TRBV7-9,-,TGTGCCAGCAGCGCAAGTGGCAGCATTGCCAAAAACATTCAGTACTTC,CASSASGSIAKNIQYF
TRBJ2-5,16,TRBD2,TRBV9,few,TGTGCCAGCAGCGAGGCGTTAGCGGGGATGCAAGAGACCCAGTACTTC,CASSEALAGMQETQYF
TRBJ2-5,14,TRBD1,TRBV29-1,few,TGCAGCGTTGAAAGGGACAGGGCAGGGGAGACCCAGTACTTC,CSVERDRAGETQYF
TRBJ1-2,14,-,TRBV4-1,-,TGCGCCAGCAGCCAAGATCAGGGGATGGGTGGCTACACCTTC,CASSQDQGMGGYTF
TRBJ2-1,16,-,TRBV4-3,once,TGCGCCAGCAGCCAAGAACTAGTGTCGTCCTACAATGAGCAGTTCTTC,CASSQELVSSYNEQFF
TRBJ2-5,14,-,TRBV20-1,few,TGCAGTGCTAGAGATATGAGGGGGCAAGAGACCCAGTACTTC,CSARDMRGQETQYF
TRBJ2-1,15,TRBD1,TRBV4-1,-,TGCGCCAGCAGCCCCGGGACAGGACCTTTCTATGAGCAGTTCTTC,CASSPGTGPFYEQFF
TRBJ1-2,13,-,TRBV20-1,-,TGCAGTGCTAGAGATCATGAGGCTGATGGCTACACCTTC,CSARDHEADGYTF
TRBJ2-3,16,TRBD2,TRBV4-1,-,TGCGCCAGCAGCCTCACACGGACGGGGGGGGAGGATACGCAGTATTTT,CASSLTRTGGEDTQYF